The table lists the clone carrying this TCR beta chain with a few counts. The antigen is undetermined. The data derive from a study of T-cell memory formation after mild COVID-19. The junction had 4 bases not matched to a gene; V was cut back by 1 base and J by 1 base. CDR3 length equals 17 residues. Per germline, CDR1 DFQATT and CDR2 SNEGSKA (reference sequence). Study-wide points: Contracting CD4+ clones were located mainly in CM and EM, and CD8+ clones in EMRA.

TCRdb processed the 5' RACE reads anew with MiXCR; each CDR3 protein has one entry. This sample has about 260,000 distinct CDR3 sequences, with roughly 17% found just once. This receptor was obtained from a man aged 18 to 30 who had mild COVID-19 (a few samples of this study predate the infection). Cell type and time point are not known. Sequencing input: PBMCs or a T cell subset sorted from them (not recorded which). This chain joins TRBV20-1 and TRBJ2-1; 13 bases match TRBD2. The CDR3: CSARGTSGGYSYNEQFF. The CDR3 DNA reads as TGCAGTGCTAGAGGGACTAGCGGGGGCTATTCCTACAATGAGCAGTTCTTC.